The text below deals with one T cell receptor (beta chain). In the study's own analysis: Nucleated cell counts were estimated from reference gene primer amplification. This table comes from immunoSEQ multiplex PCR, and its TCRdb copy is limited to in-frame clones, with some not included. V and J calls plus clone size are reproduced from that table; the DNA served to infer D and trimming. The top ten clones hold about 2.2% of a sample with 250,000 to 300,000 clones, about 85% of them seen once. Trimming cost V 0 bases and J 3 bases, with 7 bases left between them. This CDR3 comprises 14 residues. Germline values: CDR1 SGDLS, CDR2 YYNGEE. The data are from a study of blood T cell repertoires in COVID-19. Study details: Italy, Spain and the United States were the sources of the convalescent and acute COVID-19 samples. The cDNA or gDNA used as material had been derived from T cells, B-cell-depleted T cells, or PBMCs.

The sequenced material came from peripheral blood. The sequence came from a woman in her 50s who had recovered from COVID-19. V and J are TRBV9 and TRBJ2-1; possibly TRBD1 for D (5 bases). This chain's CDR3 is CASSVGDSYNEQFF. Here the CDR3 DNA reads TGTGCCAGCAGCGTAGGAGACAGCTACAATGAGCAGTTCTTC.